This entry lists 18 T cell receptor beta chains sequenced from one sample in a study of control samples from healthy donors and cancer patients. The protocol was immunoSEQ multiplex PCR, while the TCRdb copy is restricted to in-frame clones and leaves out a portion. The sample lists more than 85,000 clones; around 87% were seen once. The sample consisted of PBMCs. The source is a woman aged 55-69 years with lung cancer.

The chain uses TRBV30 and TRBJ2-1; TRBD2 matches at 9 bases. CDR1 and CDR2 (germline): GTSNPN, SVGIG (reference sequence). V lost 2 bases to trimming and J lost 7 bases; unmatched junction nucleotides: 3. CDR3 size: 13 residues. CDR3 coding DNA: TGTGCCTGGAGTCTCGCGGGAGGGAATGAGCAGTTCTTC. Protein product: CAWSLAGGNEQFF.

This rearrangement joins TRBV7-3 to TRBJ2-7, with D unresolved. This CDR3 region has 13 residues. CDR1 is SGHTA, CDR2 FQGTGA, per germline. Trimming shortened V by 5 bases and J by 3 bases, and 11 bases separated the two germline ends. CDR3 DNA: TGTGCCAGCAGCACGTTCGTTGGCTACGAGCAGTACTTC. This translates into CASSTFVGYEQYF.

This clone was detected a few times. V is TRBV7-2 and J is TRBJ1-3; no firm D call. Deletions cut 3 bases from V and 7 bases from J, with 10 bases between. Germline assignment: CDR1 SGHTA and CDR2 FQGNSA. This CDR3 is built from 13 residues. The CDR3 bases are TGTGCCAGCAGCTTCACGACCGGTAACACCATATATTTT. As protein: CASSFTTGNTIYF.

The genes are TRBV4-1 and TRBJ1-2, with D possibly matching TRBD1 (5 bases). The CDR3 contains 15 residues. CDR1 and CDR2 from the germline V gene are MGHRA and YSYEKL. V lost 5 bases and J 4 bases, leaving 17 bases between the germline ends. CDR3 sequence reads: CASSDAGLLLYGYTF. The CDR3 DNA reads as TGCGCCAGCAGCGATGCGGGGCTCCTCCTCTATGGCTACACCTTC.

The chain carries TRBV6-5 and TRBJ1-5, with a possible D match to TRBD1 (6 bases). The V gene's germline CDR1 is MNHEY and CDR2 SVGAGI. This CDR3 has 13 residues. The V end was cut by 5 bases, the J end by 7 bases, with 12 bases between. This CDR3 is CASSLQGGQPQHF. The DNA of the CDR3 is TGTGCCAGCAGTCTACAGGGTGGACAGCCCCAGCATTTT.

This chain connects TRBV6-5 to TRBJ2-7, with TRBD1 identical over 10 bases. This CDR3 contains 14 residues. J gave up 4 bases and V 6 bases, and 6 bases lay outside the gene matches. The germline V gene has CDR1 MNHEY and CDR2 SVGAGI. CDR3 coding DNA: TGTGCCAGCAGACCCCGGGACAGGGGTTACGAGCAGTACTTC. It translates to CASRPRDRGYEQYF.

The V call is TRBV11-3, the J call TRBJ1-1, with 9 positions matching TRBD1. This CDR3 has 17 amino acids. V shed 4 bases and J 5 bases; nucleotides not matched to a gene: 14. Germline lookup yields CDR1 SGHNT and CDR2 YENEEA. The chain's CDR3 is CASSSARTGEKVTEAFF. The CDR3 bases are TGTGCCAGCAGCTCAGCCCGGACAGGGGAAAAAGTTACTGAAGCTTTCTTT.

The chain joins TRBV28 to TRBJ1-5; no clear D gene. Germline V gene lookup returns CDR1 MDHEN and CDR2 SYDVKM. This CDR3 is 14 amino acids long. Deletions cut 3 bases from V and 5 bases from J, with 11 bases between. The CDR3 is CASSLVASDQPQHF. DNA of the CDR3: TGTGCCAGCAGTTTGGTTGCATCTGATCAGCCCCAGCATTTT.

This CDR3 is CASSKGDRVYNEQFF. CDR3 sequence (DNA): TGTGCCAGCAGCAAAGGGGACAGGGTATACAATGAGCAGTTCTTC. The V gene is TRBV7-2, the J gene TRBJ2-1; 9 bases match TRBD1. Per the germline V gene, CDR1 is SGHTA and CDR2 is FQGNSA. V trimming: 5 bases; J trimming: 4 bases; junction bases outside the gene matches: 6. The CDR3 has 15 amino acids.

The chain combines TRBV5-5 with TRBJ2-5; 9 bases align to TRBD2. The trim removed 4 bases at V and 1 base at J, leaving 2 bases unmatched. Germline CDR1 is SGHKS and CDR2 is YYEKEE (reference sequence). The CDR3 totals 14 residues. The chain's CDR3 is CASSLSGSQETQYF. The DNA of the CDR3 is TGTGCCAGCAGCCTTAGCGGGAGCCAAGAGACCCAGTACTTC.

The chain joins TRBV2 to TRBJ2-1; possible D gene TRBD1, 6 bases. The germline V gene has CDR1 SNHLY and CDR2 FYNNEI. The V gene lost 3 bases and the J gene lost 2 bases, with 14 bases spanning the gap. The CDR3 totals 16 residues. CDR3 sequence: CASSDLGTPPYNEQFF. CDR3 coding DNA: TGTGCCAGCAGTGACCTTGGGACACCACCCTACAATGAGCAGTTCTTC.

The chain uses TRBV6-1 and TRBJ2-7; D perhaps matches TRBD2 (5 bases). The V end was cut by 1 base, the J end by 3 bases, with 16 bases between. In germline, CDR1 is MNHNS, CDR2 SASEGT. The CDR3 extends over 16 amino acids. This chain's CDR3 is CASSEGGAMGVYEQYF. CDR3 sequence (DNA): TGTGCCAGCAGTGAAGGGGGAGCGATGGGAGTCTACGAGCAGTACTTC.

Only one count was recorded for this clone. This chain uses TRBV18 with TRBJ1-1, with D maybe TRBD1 (5 bases). CDR1 KGHSH and CDR2 LQKENI come from the germline V gene. V shed 1 base and J shed 5 bases, with 17 bases lying between them. The CDR3 consists of 16 residues. The CDR3 bases are TGTGCCAGCTCACCACGGCGCTCGAAGGGGATGACTGAAGCTTTCTTT. Its protein is CASSPRRSKGMTEAFF. The full variable domain, its missing parts supplied by reference TRBV18 and TRBJ1-1, is NAGVMQNPRHLVRRRGQEARLRCSPMKGHSHVYWYRQLPEEGLKFMVYLQKENIIDESGMPKERFSAEFPKEGPSILRIQQVVRGDSAAYFCASSPRRSKGMTEAFFGQGTRLTVV.

CDR3 coding DNA: TGCGCCAGCAGTATGATGGGTGTGAACACTGAAGCTTTCTTT. Its protein is CASSMMGVNTEAFF. The chain has TRBV5-1 and TRBJ1-1; D not resolved. Germline V lookup: CDR1 SGHRS, CDR2 YFSETQ. V was trimmed by 5 bases and J by 0 bases, leaving 11 bases between them. The CDR3 is made up of 14 amino acids. Based on the CDR3 plus reference TRBV5-1 and TRBJ1-1, the full variable domain is KAGVTQTPRYLIKTRGQQVTLSCSPISGHRSVSWYQQTPGQGLQFLFEYFSETQRNKGNFPGRFSGRQFSNSRSEMNVSTLELGDSALYLCASSMMGVNTEAFFGQGTRLTVV.

This clone was recorded once. The chain recombines TRBV10-3 with TRBJ2-5; D not certain. The CDR3 is made up of 14 amino acids. V was pared by 2 bases and J by 5 bases, with 12 bases between. The V gene's germline CDR1 is ENHRY and CDR2 SYGVKD. The CDR3 DNA sequence: TGTGCCATCAGTGAGCTGGGGTATTCGGAGACCCAGTACTTC. Its protein product is CAISELGYSETQYF.

The V and J genes are TRBV5-6 and TRBJ1-4, with 8 bases lining up with TRBD1. V was pared by 8 bases and J by 6 bases, with 6 bases of the junction left unmatched. Germline CDR1 reads SGHDT; CDR2 reads YYEEEE. CDR3 length equals 13 residues. The CDR3 reads CASSDRVDEKLFF. The CDR3 region has the DNA TGTGCCAGTTCGGACAGGGTGGATGAAAAACTGTTTTTT.

The CDR3, as DNA: TGTGCCAGTAGTATAACGTGGGGGGCGGATCAGCCCCAGCATTTT. Translated: CASSITWGADQPQHF. V gene TRBV19 combines with J gene TRBJ1-5; possible D gene TRBD1, 6 bases. V lost 2 bases to trimming and J lost 5 bases, with 13 bases between them. This CDR3 region has 15 residues. From germline, CDR1 is LNHDA and CDR2 SQIVND (reference sequence).

The rearrangement uses TRBV5-6 and TRBJ1-1; D not certain. Germline V gene lookup returns CDR1 SGHDT and CDR2 YYEEEE. The CDR3 spans 14 residues. Trimming shortened V by 0 bases and J by 4 bases, and 10 bases separated the two germline ends. CDR3 in amino acids: CASSLARPTTEAFF. The DNA for the CDR3 is TGTGCCAGCAGCTTGGCACGGCCGACCACTGAAGCTTTCTTT.